In this sample, the clone carrying this T cell receptor (beta chain) turned up once. What it recognizes is unknown. The sample belongs to a study of CD8 T cells in ankylosing spondylitis. Study-wide results and caveats: Within matched ankylosing spondylitis synovial fluid, disease-linked clones were reportedly significantly enriched. In ankylosing spondylitis blood, a motif of roughly 8 highly homologous TCR beta variants appeared characteristic.

The junction had 10 bases not matched to a gene; V was cut back by 4 bases and J by 1 base. Germline V lookup: CDR1 MGHDK, CDR2 SYGVNS. The CDR3 is 17 amino acids. TCRdb re-called the 5' RACE reads through MiXCR, storing one row per CDR3 protein. This sample carries a few hundred thousand distinct CDR3 sequences, roughly 8% of them seen once, and the ten largest clones take approximately 15%. The gene calls are TRBV25-1 and TRBJ2-7, with 10 bases lining up with TRBD1. Sequencing was performed on blood, either unsorted or a sorted T cell fraction (not recorded which). The TCR was taken from a male donor with ankylosing spondylitis. The DNA for the CDR3 is TGTGCCAGCAGTGCGCGGACAGGGGGAACCGGATCCTACGAGCAGTACTTC. This gives the protein CASSARTGGTGSYEQYF.